The source of this T cell receptor (beta chain) is a study of monozygotic twins with cystic fibrosis. In the study overall: Roughly 3.3 micrograms of fragmented DNA underwent approximately 15 PCR cycles for library preparation. Overall study findings and caveats: Monozygotic CF twin pairs shared significantly more nucleotide-identical clonotypes than unrelated CF individuals did. Median Simpson clonality of 0.0095 suggested naive T cells predominated. V usage most resembled the co-twin in 13 of 16 pairs.

Only one count was recorded for this clone. Its target is not known. This CDR3 contains 15 residues. Germline assignment: CDR1 SGHKS and CDR2 YYEKEE (reference sequence). Trimming took 0 bases from V and 4 from J, leaving 8 bases between them. Only in-frame clones appear in the TCRdb table, and some are missing; sequencing was by immunoSEQ multiplex PCR. Here the sample spans roughly 13,000 clones, roughly nine tenths being singletons. This receptor was obtained from a boy younger than 18 with cystic fibrosis. The rearrangement uses TRBV5-5 and TRBJ2-6; TRBD2 might be the D (6 bases). Sequencing used blood. The CDR3 bases are TGTGCCAGCAGCTTGGGCGGGGACGGGGCCAACGTCCTGACTTTC. It is translated as CASSLGGDGANVLTF.